The 8 T cell receptor beta chains reported below all come from one sample, sequenced in a study of blood T cells in healthy people across ages. Through a sample-barcoded 5' primer and a J-beta primer mix, a second PCR was run for roughly 6 to 12 cycles. One entry per CDR3 protein results from TCRdb running MiXCR on the 5' RACE reads. This repertoire shows hundreds of thousands of distinct CDR3 sequences, about a third found once; its top ten account for 15% to 17%. Sequenced: blood. The source is a woman aged 80 or over in good health.

The sample holds a few counts of this clonotype. This chain connects TRBV12-3 or TRBV12-4 to TRBJ2-7; 12 bases line up with TRBD2. The CDR3 totals 14 residues. After removal of 6 bases from V and 3 bases from J, the junction contained 3 bases not matched to a gene. This CDR3 is CASSKGLAGYEQYF. In nucleotides, the CDR3 is TGTGCCAGCAGCAAGGGACTAGCGGGCTACGAGCAGTACTTC.

A few counts support this clonotype. This chain links TRBV10-3 with TRBJ1-1; no definite D call. The V end was cut by 6 bases, the J end by 1 base, with 15 bases between. Germline V gene sequence: CDR1 ENHRY, CDR2 SYGVKD. This CDR3 is built from 15 residues. This chain's CDR3 is CAIRVSGSGNTEAFF. The CDR3 bases are TGTGCCATCAGGGTTTCGGGGAGTGGGAACACTGAAGCTTTCTTT.

The rearrangement links TRBV7-9 to TRBJ2-7; no clear D. The V end lost 2 bases, the J end lost 5 bases, and 7 bases lay between the germline ends. The CDR3 has 12 amino acids. The V gene's germline CDR1 is SEHNR and CDR2 FQNEAQ (reference sequence). The CDR3 DNA reads TGTGCCAGCAGCTTATCGAGACACGAGCAGTACTTC. Protein: CASSLSRHEQYF.

At least ten counts were recorded for this clonotype. V and J are TRBV27 and TRBJ1-4; D is ambiguous. Between the trimmed V and J ends, which lost 1 base and 0 bases, there was a span of 9 bases. The CDR3 has 16 amino acids. The germline V gene has CDR1 MNHEY and CDR2 SMNVEV (reference sequence). The CDR3 here is CASSLYRGSTNEKLFF. The DNA for the CDR3 is TGTGCCAGCAGTTTATACCGAGGATCAACTAATGAAAAACTGTTTTTT.

This clonotype has a count of ten or more. The CDR3 reads CAISESRTEGLFF. The CDR3 nucleotides are TGTGCCATCAGTGAGTCCCGGACAGAGGGACTGTTTTTT. The chain is built from TRBV10-3 and TRBJ1-4; D is perhaps TRBD1 (6 bases). Germline V CDR1 and CDR2: ENHRY, SYGVKD. The CDR3 totals 13 residues. The germline V and J ends were trimmed by 0 bases and 13 bases, with 12 bases remaining between them.

The chain has TRBV5-1 and TRBJ2-1, with D perhaps TRBD1 or TRBD2 (5 bases each). From germline, CDR1 is SGHRS and CDR2 YFSETQ. V was cut by 6 bases and J by 4 bases, with 17 bases left in between. This CDR3 spans 15 amino acids. The CDR3 region has the DNA TGCGCCAGCATAGCCAGGGTGGGACCTTACAATGAGCAGTTCTTC. Protein product: CASIARVGPYNEQFF.

This clonotype came up many times. The chain recombines TRBV4-3 with TRBJ1-5; maybe TRBD1 (5 bases). Trimming took 1 base from V and 4 from J, leaving 14 bases between them. This CDR3 spans 16 amino acids. Looked up from germline, CDR1 is LGHNA and CDR2 is YSLEER. CDR3 in DNA: TGCGCCAGCAGCCAAGTGTCGGGGCGACGAAATCAGCCCCAGCATTTT. Protein: CASSQVSGRRNQPQHF.

This clonotype has a count of ten or more. The chain recombines TRBV7-2 with TRBJ2-5; D is possibly TRBD1 (5 bases). Germline V lookup: CDR1 SGHTA, CDR2 FQGNSA. Trimming pared 3 bases from V and 4 bases from J, leaving 15 bases between. The CDR3 spans 15 residues. The DNA for the CDR3 is TGTGCCAGCAGCTTCCAAGGGGCAGGGCGAGAGACCCAGTACTTC. This translates into CASSFQGAGRETQYF.